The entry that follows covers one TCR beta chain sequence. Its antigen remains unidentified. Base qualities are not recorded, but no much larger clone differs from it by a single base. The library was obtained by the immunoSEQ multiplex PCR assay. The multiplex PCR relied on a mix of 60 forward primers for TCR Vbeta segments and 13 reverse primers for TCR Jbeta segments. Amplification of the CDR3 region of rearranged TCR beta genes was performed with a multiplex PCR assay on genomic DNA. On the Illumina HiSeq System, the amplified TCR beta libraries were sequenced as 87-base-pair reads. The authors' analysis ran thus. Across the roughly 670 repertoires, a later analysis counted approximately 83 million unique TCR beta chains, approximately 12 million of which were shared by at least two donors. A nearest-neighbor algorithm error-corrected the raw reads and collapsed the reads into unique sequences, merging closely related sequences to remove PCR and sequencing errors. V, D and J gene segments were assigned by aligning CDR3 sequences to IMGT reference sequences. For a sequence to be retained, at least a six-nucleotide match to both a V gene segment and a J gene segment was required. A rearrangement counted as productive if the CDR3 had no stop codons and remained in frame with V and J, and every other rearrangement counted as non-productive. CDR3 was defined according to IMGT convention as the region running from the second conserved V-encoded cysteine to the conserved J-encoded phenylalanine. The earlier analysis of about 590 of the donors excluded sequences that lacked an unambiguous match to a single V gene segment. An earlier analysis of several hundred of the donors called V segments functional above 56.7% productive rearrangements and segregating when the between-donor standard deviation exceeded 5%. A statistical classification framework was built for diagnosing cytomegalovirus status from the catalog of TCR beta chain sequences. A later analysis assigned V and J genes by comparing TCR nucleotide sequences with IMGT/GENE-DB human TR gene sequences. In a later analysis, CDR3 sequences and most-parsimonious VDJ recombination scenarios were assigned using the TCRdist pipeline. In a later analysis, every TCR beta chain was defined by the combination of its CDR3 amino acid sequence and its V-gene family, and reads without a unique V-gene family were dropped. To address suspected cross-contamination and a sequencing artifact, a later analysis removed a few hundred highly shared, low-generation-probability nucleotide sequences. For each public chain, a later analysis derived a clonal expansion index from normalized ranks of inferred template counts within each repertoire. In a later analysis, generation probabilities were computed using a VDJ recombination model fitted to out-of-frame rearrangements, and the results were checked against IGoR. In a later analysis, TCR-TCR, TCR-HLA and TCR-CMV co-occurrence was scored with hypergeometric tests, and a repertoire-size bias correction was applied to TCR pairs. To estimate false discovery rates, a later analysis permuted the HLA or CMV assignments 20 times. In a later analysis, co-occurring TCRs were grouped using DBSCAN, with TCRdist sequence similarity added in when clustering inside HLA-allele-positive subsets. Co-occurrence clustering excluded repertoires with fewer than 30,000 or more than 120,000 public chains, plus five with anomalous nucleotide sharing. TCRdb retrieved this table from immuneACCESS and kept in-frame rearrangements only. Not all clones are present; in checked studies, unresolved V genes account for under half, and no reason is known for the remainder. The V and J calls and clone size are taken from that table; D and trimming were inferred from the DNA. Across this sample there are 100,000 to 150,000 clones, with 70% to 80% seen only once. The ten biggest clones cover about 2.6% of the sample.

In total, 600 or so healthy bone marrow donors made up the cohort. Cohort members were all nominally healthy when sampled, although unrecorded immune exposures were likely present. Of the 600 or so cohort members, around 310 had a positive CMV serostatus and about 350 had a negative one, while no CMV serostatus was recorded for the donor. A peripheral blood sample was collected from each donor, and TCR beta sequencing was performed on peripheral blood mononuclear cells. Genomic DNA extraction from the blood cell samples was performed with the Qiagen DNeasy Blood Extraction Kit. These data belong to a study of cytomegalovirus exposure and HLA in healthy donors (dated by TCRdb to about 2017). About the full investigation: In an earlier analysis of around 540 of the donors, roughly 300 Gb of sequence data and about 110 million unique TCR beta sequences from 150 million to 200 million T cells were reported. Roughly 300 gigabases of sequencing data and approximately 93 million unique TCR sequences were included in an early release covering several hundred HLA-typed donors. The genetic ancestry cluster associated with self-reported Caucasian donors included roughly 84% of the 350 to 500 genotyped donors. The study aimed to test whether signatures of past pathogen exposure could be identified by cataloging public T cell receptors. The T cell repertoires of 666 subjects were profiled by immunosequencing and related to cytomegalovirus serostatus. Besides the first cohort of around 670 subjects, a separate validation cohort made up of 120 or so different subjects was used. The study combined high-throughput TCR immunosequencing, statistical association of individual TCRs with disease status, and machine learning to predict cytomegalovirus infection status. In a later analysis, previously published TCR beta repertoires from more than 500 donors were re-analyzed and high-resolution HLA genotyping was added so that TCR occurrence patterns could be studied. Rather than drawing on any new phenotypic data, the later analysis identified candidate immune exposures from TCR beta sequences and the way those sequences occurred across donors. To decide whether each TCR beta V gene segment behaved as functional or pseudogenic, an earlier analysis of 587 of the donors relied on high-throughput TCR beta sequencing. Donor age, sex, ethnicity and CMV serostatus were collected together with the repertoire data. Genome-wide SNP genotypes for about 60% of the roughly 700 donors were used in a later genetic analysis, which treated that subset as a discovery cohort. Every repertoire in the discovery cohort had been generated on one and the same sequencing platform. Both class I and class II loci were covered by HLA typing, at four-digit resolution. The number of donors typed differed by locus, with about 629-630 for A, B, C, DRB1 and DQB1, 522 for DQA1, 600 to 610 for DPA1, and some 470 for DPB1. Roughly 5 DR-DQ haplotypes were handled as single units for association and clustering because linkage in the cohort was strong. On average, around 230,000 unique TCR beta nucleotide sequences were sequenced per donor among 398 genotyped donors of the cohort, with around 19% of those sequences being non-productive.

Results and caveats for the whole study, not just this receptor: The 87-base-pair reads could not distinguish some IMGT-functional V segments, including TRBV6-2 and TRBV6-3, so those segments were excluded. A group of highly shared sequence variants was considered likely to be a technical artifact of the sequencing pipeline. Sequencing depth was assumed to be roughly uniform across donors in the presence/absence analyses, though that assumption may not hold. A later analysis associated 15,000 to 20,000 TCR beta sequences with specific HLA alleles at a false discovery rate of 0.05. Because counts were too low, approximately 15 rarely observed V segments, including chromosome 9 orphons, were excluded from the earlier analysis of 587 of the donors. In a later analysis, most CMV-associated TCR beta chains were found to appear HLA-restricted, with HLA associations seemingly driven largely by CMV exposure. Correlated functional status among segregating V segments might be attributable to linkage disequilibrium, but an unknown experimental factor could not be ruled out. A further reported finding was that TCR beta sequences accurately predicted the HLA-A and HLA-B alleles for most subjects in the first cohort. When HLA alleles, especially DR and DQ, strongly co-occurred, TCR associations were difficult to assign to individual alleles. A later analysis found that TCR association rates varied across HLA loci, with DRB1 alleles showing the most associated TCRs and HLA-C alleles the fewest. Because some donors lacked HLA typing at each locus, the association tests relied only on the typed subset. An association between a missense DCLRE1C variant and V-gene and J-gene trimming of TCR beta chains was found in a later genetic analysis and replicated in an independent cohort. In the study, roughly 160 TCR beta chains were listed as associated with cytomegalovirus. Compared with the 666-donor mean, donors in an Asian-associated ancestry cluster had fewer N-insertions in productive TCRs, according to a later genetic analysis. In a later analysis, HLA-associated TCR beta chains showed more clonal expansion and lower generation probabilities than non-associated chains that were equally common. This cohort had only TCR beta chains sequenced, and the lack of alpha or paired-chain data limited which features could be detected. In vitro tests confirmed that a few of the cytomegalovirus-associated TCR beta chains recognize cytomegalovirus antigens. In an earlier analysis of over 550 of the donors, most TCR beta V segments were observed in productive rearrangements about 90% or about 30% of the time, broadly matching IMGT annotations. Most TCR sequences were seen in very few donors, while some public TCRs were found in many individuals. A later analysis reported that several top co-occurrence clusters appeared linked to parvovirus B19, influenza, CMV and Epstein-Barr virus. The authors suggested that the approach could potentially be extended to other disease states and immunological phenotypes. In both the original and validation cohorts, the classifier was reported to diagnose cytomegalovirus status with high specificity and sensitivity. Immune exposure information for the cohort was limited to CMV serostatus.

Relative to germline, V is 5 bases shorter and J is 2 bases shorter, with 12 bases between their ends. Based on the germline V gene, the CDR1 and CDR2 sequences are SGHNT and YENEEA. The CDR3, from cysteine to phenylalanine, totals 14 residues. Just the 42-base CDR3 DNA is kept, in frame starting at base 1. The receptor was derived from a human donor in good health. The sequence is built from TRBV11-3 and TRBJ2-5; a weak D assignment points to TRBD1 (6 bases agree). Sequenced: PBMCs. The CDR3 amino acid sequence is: CASSPGQSQETQYF. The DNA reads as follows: TGTGCCAGCAGCCCGGGACAATCACAAGAGACCCAGTACTTC.